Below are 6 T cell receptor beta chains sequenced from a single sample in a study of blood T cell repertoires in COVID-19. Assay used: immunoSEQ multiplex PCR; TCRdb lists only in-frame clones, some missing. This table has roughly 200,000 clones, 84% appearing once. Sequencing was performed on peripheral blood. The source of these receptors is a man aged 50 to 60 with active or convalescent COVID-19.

CDR3 amino acids: CASSLGVQETQYF. The CDR3 region has the DNA TGTGCCAGCAGCCTCGGGGTCCAAGAGACCCAGTACTTC. The V gene is TRBV13, the J gene TRBJ2-5; TRBD2 might be the D (5 bases). V dropped 5 bases and J dropped 1 base, with 8 bases sitting between them. Germline loops: CDR1 PRHDT, CDR2 FYEKMQ (reference sequence). The CDR3 has 13 amino acids.

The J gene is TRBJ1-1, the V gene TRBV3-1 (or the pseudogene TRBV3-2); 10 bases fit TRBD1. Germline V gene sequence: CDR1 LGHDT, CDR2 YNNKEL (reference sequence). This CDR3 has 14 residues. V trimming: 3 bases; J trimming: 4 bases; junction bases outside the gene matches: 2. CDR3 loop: CASSHRTGGTEAFF. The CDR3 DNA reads TGTGCCAGCAGCCACCGGACAGGGGGCACTGAAGCTTTCTTT.

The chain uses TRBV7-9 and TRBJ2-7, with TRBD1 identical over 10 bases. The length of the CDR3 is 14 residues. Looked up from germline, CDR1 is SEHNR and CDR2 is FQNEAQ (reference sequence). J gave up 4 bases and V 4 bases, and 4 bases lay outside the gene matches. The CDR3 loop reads CASSSPGQGYEQYF. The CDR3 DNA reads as TGTGCCAGCAGCTCTCCGGGACAGGGGTACGAGCAGTACTTC.

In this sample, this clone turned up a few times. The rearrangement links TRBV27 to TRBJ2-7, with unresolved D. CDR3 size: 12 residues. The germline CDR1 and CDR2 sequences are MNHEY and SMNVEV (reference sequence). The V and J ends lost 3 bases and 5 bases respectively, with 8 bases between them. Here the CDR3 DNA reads TGTGCCAGCAGTTTCTCCCCCCACGAGCAGTACTTC. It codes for CASSFSPHEQYF.

CDR3 amino acids: CASSKSGQGARDTQYF. The CDR3 DNA reads TGTGCCAGTAGTAAATCGGGACAGGGGGCGCGGGATACGCAGTATTTT. The gene calls are TRBV19 and TRBJ2-3; 12 bases align to TRBD1. The CDR3 runs to 16 residues. From germline, CDR1 is LNHDA and CDR2 SQIVND (reference sequence). Unmatched junction bases numbered 8, after V lost 4 bases and J lost 6 bases.

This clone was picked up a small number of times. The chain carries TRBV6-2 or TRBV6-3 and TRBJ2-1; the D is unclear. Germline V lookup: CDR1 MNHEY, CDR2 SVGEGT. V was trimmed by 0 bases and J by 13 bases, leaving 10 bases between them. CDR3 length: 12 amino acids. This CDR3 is CASSYSPLSQFF. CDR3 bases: TGTGCCAGCAGTTACTCCCCACTAAGCCAGTTCTTC.